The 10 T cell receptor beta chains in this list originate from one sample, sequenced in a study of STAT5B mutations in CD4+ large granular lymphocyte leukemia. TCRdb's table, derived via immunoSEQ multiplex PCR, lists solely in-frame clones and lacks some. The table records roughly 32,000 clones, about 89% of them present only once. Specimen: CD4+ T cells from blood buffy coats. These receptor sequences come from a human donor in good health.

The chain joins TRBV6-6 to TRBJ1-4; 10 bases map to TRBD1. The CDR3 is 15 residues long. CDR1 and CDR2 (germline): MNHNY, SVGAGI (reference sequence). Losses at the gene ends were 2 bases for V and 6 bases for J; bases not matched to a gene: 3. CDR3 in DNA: TGTGCCAGCAGTTACGCCGGGACAGGGGATGAAAAACTGTTTTTT. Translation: CASSYAGTGDEKLFF.

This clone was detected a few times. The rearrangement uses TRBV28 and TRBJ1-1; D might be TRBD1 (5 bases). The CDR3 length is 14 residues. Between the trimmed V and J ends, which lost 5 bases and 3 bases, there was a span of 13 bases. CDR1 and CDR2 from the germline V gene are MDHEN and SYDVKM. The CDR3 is CASSVPQGYTEAFF. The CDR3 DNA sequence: TGTGCCAGCAGTGTGCCTCAGGGTTACACTGAAGCTTTCTTT. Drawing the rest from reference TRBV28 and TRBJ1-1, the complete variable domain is DVKVTQSSRYLVKRTGEKVFLECVQDMDHENMFWYRQDPGLGLRLIYFSYDVKMKEKGDIPEGYSVSREKKERFSLILESASTNQTSMYLCASSVPQGYTEAFFGQGTRLTVV.

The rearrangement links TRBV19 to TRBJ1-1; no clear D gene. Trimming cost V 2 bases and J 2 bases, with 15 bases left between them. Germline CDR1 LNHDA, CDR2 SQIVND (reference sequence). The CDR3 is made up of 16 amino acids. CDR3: CASSIRAGPYNTEAFF. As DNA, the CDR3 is TGTGCCAGTAGTATACGGGCAGGCCCTTATAACACTGAAGCTTTCTTT. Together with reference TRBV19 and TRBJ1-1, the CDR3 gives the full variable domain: DGGITQSPKYLFRKEGQNVTLSCEQNLNHDAMYWYRQDPGQGLRLIYYSQIVNDFQKGDIAEGYSVSREKKESFPLTVTSAQKNPTAFYLCASSIRAGPYNTEAFFGQGTRLTVV.

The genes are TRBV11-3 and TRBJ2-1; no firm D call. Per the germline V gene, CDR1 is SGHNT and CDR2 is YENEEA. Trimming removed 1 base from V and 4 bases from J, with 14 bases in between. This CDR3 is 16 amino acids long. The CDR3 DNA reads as TGTGCCAGCAGCTTAGCGGCGCAATCCTCGTACAATGAGCAGTTCTTC. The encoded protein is CASSLAAQSSYNEQFF.

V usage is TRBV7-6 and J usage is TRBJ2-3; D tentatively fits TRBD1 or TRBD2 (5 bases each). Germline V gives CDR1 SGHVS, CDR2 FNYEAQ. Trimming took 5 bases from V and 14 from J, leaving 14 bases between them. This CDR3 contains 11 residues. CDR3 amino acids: CASSQGRLSYF. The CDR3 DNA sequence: TGTGCCAGCAGCCAGGGACGGCTTTCGTATTTT.

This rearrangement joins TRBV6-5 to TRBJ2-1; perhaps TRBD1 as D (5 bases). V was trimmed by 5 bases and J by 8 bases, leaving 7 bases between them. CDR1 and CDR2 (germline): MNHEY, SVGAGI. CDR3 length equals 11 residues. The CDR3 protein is CASSPGHEQFF. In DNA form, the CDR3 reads TGTGCCAGCAGTCCAGGGCATGAGCAGTTCTTC.

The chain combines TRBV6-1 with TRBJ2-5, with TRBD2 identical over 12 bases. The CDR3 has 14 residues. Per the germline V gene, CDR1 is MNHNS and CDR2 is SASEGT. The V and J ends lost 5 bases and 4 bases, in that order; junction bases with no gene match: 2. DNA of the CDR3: TGTGCCAGCAGTCCGGGACTAGCGGGAGAGACCCAGTACTTC. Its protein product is CASSPGLAGETQYF.

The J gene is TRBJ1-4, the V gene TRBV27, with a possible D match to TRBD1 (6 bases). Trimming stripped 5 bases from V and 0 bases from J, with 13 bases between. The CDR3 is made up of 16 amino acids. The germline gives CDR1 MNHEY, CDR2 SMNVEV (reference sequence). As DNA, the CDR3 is TGTGCCAGCAGTGTCGCCAGGGGCGCAACTAATGAAAAACTGTTTTTT. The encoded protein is CASSVARGATNEKLFF. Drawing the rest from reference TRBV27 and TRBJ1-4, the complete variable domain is EAQVTQNPRYLITVTGKKLTVTCSQNMNHEYMSWYRQDPGLGLRQIYYSMNVEVTDKGDVPEGYKVSRKEKRNFPLILESPSPNQTSLYFCASSVARGATNEKLFFGSGTQLSVL.

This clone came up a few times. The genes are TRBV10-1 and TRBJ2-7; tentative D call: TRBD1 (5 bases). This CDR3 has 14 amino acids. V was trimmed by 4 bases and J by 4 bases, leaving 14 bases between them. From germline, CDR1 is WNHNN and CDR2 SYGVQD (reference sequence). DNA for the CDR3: TGCGCCAGCAGTGCAGCAGGGTCACCATACGAGCAGTACTTC. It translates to CASSAAGSPYEQYF.

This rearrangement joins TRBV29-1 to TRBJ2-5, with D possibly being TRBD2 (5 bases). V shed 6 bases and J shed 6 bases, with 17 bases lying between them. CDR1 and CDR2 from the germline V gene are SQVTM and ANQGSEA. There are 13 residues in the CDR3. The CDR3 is CSVERRLNKTQYF. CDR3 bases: TGCAGCGTCGAGCGGCGACTTAACAAGACCCAGTACTTC.